Below, 23 T cell receptor beta chains from the same sample are listed, as sequenced in a study of beta chain features in type 1 diabetes. Expressed TCRB transcripts were sequenced because the entire RNA isolate underwent reverse transcription. Clones were read by immunoSEQ multiplex PCR, and TCRdb kept only the in-frame ones, dropping some. The table includes 500,000 to 650,000 clones, 9.5% to 15% detected once. The study, taken as a whole, reports: TCRB CDR3s were moderately but significantly shorter in Type 1 diabetes patients in all four CD4+ subsets.

These TCRs are of unknown antigen specificity. Input material: naive CD4+ T cells from blood. These receptors came from a man aged 25 to 45 with type 1 diabetes.

The chain links TRBV7-2 to TRBJ2-1; D unclear. This CDR3 comprises 12 residues. The V gene's germline CDR1 is SGHTA and CDR2 FQGNSA. V shed 4 bases and J shed 3 bases, with 4 bases lying between them. In DNA form, the CDR3 reads TGTGCCAGCAGCTCCATCTACAATGAGCAGTTCTTC. As protein: CASSSIYNEQFF.

The gene calls are TRBV5-8 and TRBJ1-2, with TRBD1 matching 7 bases. There are 15 residues in the CDR3. CDR1 is SGHTS and CDR2 is YDEGEE in the germline V gene. With V trimmed by 2 bases and J by 2 bases, 6 bases remained unmatched. The CDR3 DNA reads TGTGCCAGCAGCTTTGCTGCGACAGGGAACTATGGCTACACCTTC. This translates into CASSFAATGNYGYTF.

The chain couples TRBV4-3 to TRBJ2-7, with D uncertain. The CDR3 extends over 15 amino acids. Trimming pared 0 bases from V and 7 bases from J, leaving 16 bases between. The germline CDR1 and CDR2 sequences are LGHNA and YSLEER. CDR3 sequence: CASSQEAGSLREQYF. The CDR3 DNA reads TGCGCCAGCAGCCAAGAGGCTGGATCCCTACGGGAGCAGTACTTC.

This clone was seen a handful of times. The CDR3 loop reads CASSTGQGWETQYF. CDR3 sequence (DNA): TGTGCCAGCAGCACAGGACAGGGCTGGGAGACCCAGTACTTC. The chain joins TRBV11-1 to TRBJ2-5; 8 bases agree with TRBD1. Germline CDR1 reads SGHAT; CDR2 reads FQDESV (reference sequence). V gave up 5 bases and J gave up 5 bases; unmatched junction bases: 7. The CDR3 is 14 amino acids.

This clone was detected only a few times. V and J are TRBV4-3 and TRBJ2-1; either TRBD1 or TRBD2 may fit D (5 bases each). The length of the CDR3 is 14 residues. Per the germline V gene, CDR1 is LGHNA and CDR2 is YSLEER. Trimming took 0 bases from V and 8 from J, leaving 11 bases between them. The CDR3 DNA is TGCGCCAGCAGCCAAGATCCCAGGGACGATGAGCAGTTCTTC. Translated, it gives CASSQDPRDDEQFF.

This chain connects TRBV7-2 to TRBJ2-7; no firm D call. The V end was cut by 5 bases, the J end by 6 bases, with 17 bases between. Per germline, CDR1 SGHTA and CDR2 FQGNSA. This CDR3 has 14 amino acids. Written as DNA, the CDR3 is TGTGCCAGCAGCCCCCTTGGGTCGGTAGGCGAGCAGTACTTC. Its protein is CASSPLGSVGEQYF.

This clone was detected a few times. The chain uses TRBV5-4 and TRBJ2-3; D gene uncertain. CDR1 and CDR2 (germline): SGHNT, YYREEE (reference sequence). There are 12 residues in the CDR3. Trimming pared 4 bases from V and 7 bases from J, leaving 10 bases between. For the CDR3, the DNA is TGTGCCAGCAGCCCAGAAGGTCATACGCAGTATTTT. Protein: CASSPEGHTQYF.

The rearrangement joins TRBV30 to TRBJ2-7; TRBD1 or TRBD2 may be the D gene (5 bases each). Trimming took off 3 bases at V and 6 bases at J, with 18 bases between the two ends. This CDR3 region has 14 residues. Germline values: CDR1 GTSNPN, CDR2 SVGIG (reference sequence). The CDR3: CAWSRLRGRGEQYF. The CDR3 DNA sequence: TGTGCCTGGAGCAGGCTAAGGGGCCGGGGCGAGCAGTACTTC.

This clone was observed a handful of times. This chain joins TRBV28 and TRBJ1-2; 12 nucleotides align to TRBD1. CDR1 and CDR2 (germline): MDHEN, SYDVKM. With V trimmed by 0 bases and J by 0 bases, 11 bases remained unmatched. The CDR3 is made up of 20 amino acids. The DNA of the CDR3 is TGTGCCAGCAGTTTATGGGGAGCCGGGACAGGGGGCATTTCTAACTATGGCTACACCTTC. Translated: CASSLWGAGTGGISNYGYTF.

This chain uses TRBV28 with TRBJ2-3; D gene unclear. V lost 4 bases, J lost 8 bases, and 10 bases lay in between. CDR1 MDHEN and CDR2 SYDVKM come from the germline V gene. The CDR3 contains 12 residues. CDR3 region: CASSSLPGTQYF. The CDR3 nucleotides read TGTGCCAGCAGTTCCCTCCCCGGTACGCAGTATTTT.

This chain uses TRBV27 with TRBJ1-6; D perhaps matches TRBD1 (6 bases). Germline CDR1 and CDR2: MNHEY and SMNVEV (reference sequence). The ends were cut back, 2 bases at V and 12 bases at J, with 14 bases in the middle. This CDR3 has 14 residues. The CDR3 protein is CASSLRGGSGPLHF. The CDR3 DNA reads TGTGCCAGCAGTTTAAGGGGGGGATCGGGACCCCTCCACTTT.

This clone was detected only a few times. The chain couples TRBV5-6 to TRBJ2-2; 7 positions match TRBD1. CDR3 length: 15 amino acids. CDR1 SGHDT and CDR2 YYEEEE come from the germline V gene. V lost 4 bases, J lost 2 bases, and 5 bases stayed unmatched. CDR3 region: CASSPTGANTGELFF. CDR3 nucleotides: TGTGCCAGCAGCCCTACAGGGGCAAACACCGGGGAGCTGTTTTTT.

The gene calls are TRBV5-6 and TRBJ2-7, with D possibly matching TRBD2 (6 bases). This CDR3 region has 14 residues. Germline CDR1 is SGHDT and CDR2 is YYEEEE. Trimming stripped 2 bases from V and 6 bases from J, with 15 bases between. CDR3 nucleotide sequence: TGTGCCAGCAGCTTTCTAGGGACTCCTAGCGAGCAGTACTTC. Translated, it gives CASSFLGTPSEQYF.

This chain's CDR3 is CASSSRLGEQFF. The CDR3 bases are TGTGCCAGCTCATCTAGACTAGGTGAGCAGTTCTTC. This chain connects TRBV18 to TRBJ2-1; D perhaps matches TRBD2 (6 bases). The CDR3 is made up of 12 amino acids. V was cut by 5 bases and J by 9 bases, with 11 bases left in between. The V gene's germline CDR1 is KGHSH and CDR2 LQKENI.

V usage is TRBV25-1 and J usage is TRBJ2-7; D call uncertain. The germline CDR1 and CDR2 sequences are MGHDK and SYGVNS. The V end was cut by 0 bases, the J end by 5 bases, with 2 bases between. This CDR3 contains 11 residues. Here the CDR3 reads CASSEYNEQYF. In nucleotides, the CDR3 is TGTGCCAGCAGTGAATATAACGAGCAGTACTTC.

The chain couples TRBV27 to TRBJ1-6; 10 nucleotides agree with TRBD1. With 6 bases clipped from V and 4 bases from J, the junction kept 6 bases outside the gene matches. CDR1 and CDR2 from the germline V gene are MNHEY and SMNVEV (reference sequence). The CDR3 runs 16 residues. This CDR3 reads CASRGQGTDYNSPLHF. CDR3 in DNA: TGTGCCAGCAGGGGACAGGGGACCGATTATAATTCACCCCTCCACTTT.

This clone was seen a few times. The CDR3 sequence: CASSDRGSGNSPLHF. The CDR3 region has the DNA TGTGCCAGCAGCGACAGGGGATCGGGAAATTCACCCCTCCACTTT. This chain joins TRBV9 and TRBJ1-6; TRBD1 aligns across 7 bases. The V gene's germline CDR1 is SGDLS and CDR2 YYNGEE. Trimming removed 3 bases from V and 7 bases from J; junction bases left unmatched: 7. The CDR3 is made up of 15 amino acids. The full variable domain, completed using reference TRBV9 and TRBJ1-6, is DSGVTQTPKHLITATGQRVTLRCSPRSGDLSVYWYQQSLDQGLQFLIQYYNGEERAKGNILERFSAQQFPDLHSELNLSSLELGDSALYFCASSDRGSGNSPLHFGNGTRLTVT.

This rearrangement joins TRBV7-2 to TRBJ2-3; 7 bases map to TRBD1. This CDR3 region has 13 residues. Looked up from germline, CDR1 is SGHTA and CDR2 is FQGNSA. The V and J ends lost 4 bases and 6 bases, in that order; junction bases with no gene match: 4. The CDR3 DNA is TGTGCCAGCAGCTCTACAGGGGAGGATACGCAGTATTTT. It specifies CASSSTGEDTQYF.

This clone was found a few times. The rearrangement links TRBV9 to TRBJ2-3; 8 bases are a match to TRBD2. The CDR3 sequence is 17 residues long. Germline V gene sequence: CDR1 SGDLS, CDR2 YYNGEE. V lost 4 bases, J lost 5 bases, and 15 bases stayed unmatched. This chain's CDR3 is CASSTRWMAGGGDTQYF. Here the CDR3 DNA reads TGTGCCAGCAGCACCCGGTGGATGGCGGGGGGAGGAGATACGCAGTATTTT. The whole variable domain, remainder taken from reference TRBV9 and TRBJ2-3, is DSGVTQTPKHLITATGQRVTLRCSPRSGDLSVYWYQQSLDQGLQFLIQYYNGEERAKGNILERFSAQQFPDLHSELNLSSLELGDSALYFCASSTRWMAGGGDTQYFGPGTRLTVL.

The chain couples TRBV4-1 to TRBJ1-2; D gene unclear. Deletions cut 1 base from V and 2 bases from J, with 5 bases between. The length of the CDR3 is 13 residues. Germline V gives CDR1 MGHRA, CDR2 YSYEKL. As DNA, the CDR3 is TGCGCCAGCAGCCAAGGCCAGAACTATGGCTACACCTTC. This translates into CASSQGQNYGYTF.

In this sample, this clone turned up a few times. The chain carries TRBV25-1 and TRBJ2-3; the D gene is possibly TRBD1 (5 bases). Germline CDR1 is MGHDK and CDR2 is SYGVNS. The CDR3 totals 15 residues. The germline V and J ends were trimmed by 1 base and 2 bases, with 10 bases remaining between them. CDR3 loop: CASSESGPSTDTQYF. CDR3 coding DNA: TGTGCCAGCAGTGAATCAGGGCCGTCCACAGATACGCAGTATTTT.

The chain links TRBV7-9 to TRBJ1-2; the match to TRBD1 covers 8 bases. V lost 4 bases and J lost 2; bases outside the gene matches: 6. From germline, CDR1 is SEHNR and CDR2 FQNEAQ (reference sequence). CDR3 length equals 15 residues. The CDR3 is CASSSGQANNYGYTF. CDR3 in DNA: TGTGCCAGCAGCTCGGGACAGGCCAACAACTATGGCTACACCTTC.

This CDR3 reads CASSRDGDYNEQFF. CDR3 nucleotides: TGTGCCAGCAGCCGGGACGGCGACTACAATGAGCAGTTCTTC. The chain employs TRBV25-1 and TRBJ2-1; D tentatively reads TRBD1 or TRBD2 (5 bases each). CDR1 and CDR2 from the germline V gene are MGHDK and SYGVNS. The CDR3 is made up of 14 amino acids. V lost 6 bases and J 3 bases, leaving 12 bases between the germline ends.